The TCR beta chain described here comes from a study of cytotoxic CD8 clonotypes in ibrutinib-treated CLL. In the study overall: Samples averaged about 260,000 productive templates and approximately 100,000 productive rearrangements. General study points: Few clonotypes were public, and these shrank or held steady under treatment. Having risen at ibrutinib response, clonality had fallen back toward baseline by progression. The study sampled sustained-remission and progressing patients at different times.

CDR1 and CDR2 (germline): SGHRS, YFSETQ. CDR3 length: 14 amino acids. Trimming took off 3 bases at V and 6 bases at J, with 14 bases between the two ends. Sequencing was performed with immunoSEQ multiplex PCR; in TCRdb, only in-frame clones are kept and a portion is missing. Altogether approximately 160,000 clones are present, more than 70% being singletons, with the ten largest covering about 2.9%. In the case of this clone: Its target is unknown.

This chain uses TRBV5-1 with TRBJ2-3, with D hard to call. This material consisted of PBMCs, taken at disease progression, from a patient treated with ibrutinib. This clonotype was obtained from a human donor with chronic lymphocytic leukemia. CDR3 DNA: TGCGCCAGCAGCTCGTATCACCCCCGGGATACGCAGTATTTT. This translates into CASSSYHPRDTQYF.